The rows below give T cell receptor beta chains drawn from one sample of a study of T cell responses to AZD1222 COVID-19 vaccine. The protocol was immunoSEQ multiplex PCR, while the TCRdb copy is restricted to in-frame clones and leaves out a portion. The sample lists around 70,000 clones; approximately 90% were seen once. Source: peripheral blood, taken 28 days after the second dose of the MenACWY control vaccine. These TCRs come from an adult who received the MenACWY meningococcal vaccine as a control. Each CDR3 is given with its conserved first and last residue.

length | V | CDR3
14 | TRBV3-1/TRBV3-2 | CASSQASRDTEAFF
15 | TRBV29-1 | CSVRVTGAPNQPQHF
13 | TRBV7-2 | CASTSHRGETQYF
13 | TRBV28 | CASSLSGNYGYTF
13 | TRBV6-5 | CASSRQGSGGYTF
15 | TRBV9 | CASSVEAGVSYEQYF
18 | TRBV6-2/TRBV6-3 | CASSYDRPGTGGYQPQHF
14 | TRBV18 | CASSPRQQSYEQYF
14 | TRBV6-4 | CASSEGPPNSPLHF
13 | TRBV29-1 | CSVARQANVGYTF
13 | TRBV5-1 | CASSSGQPYGYTF
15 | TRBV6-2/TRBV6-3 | CASSLPSGSQDEQFF
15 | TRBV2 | CASRDGQGANYGYTF
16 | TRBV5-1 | CASSSWTSGATGELFF
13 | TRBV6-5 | CASSYDRYTEAFF
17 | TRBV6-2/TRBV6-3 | CASSYSGLARQAYEQYF
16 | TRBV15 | CATSGPHTGATYEQYF
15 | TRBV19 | CASSTSGGAHNEQFF
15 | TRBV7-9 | CASSPPRAEGYGYTF
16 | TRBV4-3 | CASSQGTGEGWREQFF
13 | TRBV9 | CASSASKNYGYTF
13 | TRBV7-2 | CASSFNPNQPQHF
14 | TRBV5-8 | CASRGDRWKYGYTF
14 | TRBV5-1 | CAPGGEIAKNIQYF
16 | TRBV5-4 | CASSLAGQGYTGELFF
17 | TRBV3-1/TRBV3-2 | CASSQWVGDPQAYGYTF
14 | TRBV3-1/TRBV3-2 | CASSYSGSPETQYF
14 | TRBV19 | CASRLAGGPDTQYF
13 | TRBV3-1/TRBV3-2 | CASSRDASYEQYF
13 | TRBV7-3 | CASSLTRGREQYF
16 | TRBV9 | CASTRTPSGGADEQFF
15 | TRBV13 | CASSCGLGGTDTQYF
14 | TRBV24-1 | CATSEVGAGDTQYF